This T cell receptor beta chain was captured in a study of blood T cell repertoires in COVID-19. Turning to the study itself: Collection of acute and convalescent COVID-19 samples took place in the United States, Italy and Spain. The analysed material was cDNA or gDNA that came from T cells, B-cell-depleted T cells, or PBMCs.

This clone was found a few times. The germline V gene encodes CDR1 SGHDN and CDR2 FVKESK. The length of the CDR3 is 14 residues. The V segment lost 5 bases and the J segment 11 bases; nucleotides outside the gene matches: 6. Original methodology: Reference gene primers were amplified, and this amplification served to estimate nucleated cell counts. Sequenced by immunoSEQ multiplex PCR; TCRdb stores in-frame clones only, minus some. Clonal size and the V and J genes are those of that table, whereas D and trimming came from the DNA. Seen here are roughly 190,000 clones, roughly nine tenths observed once, and the top ten hold roughly a fifth.

This TCR came from a man between 60 and 75 years old with active or convalescent COVID-19. Sequencing was done on a sample of peripheral blood. This chain joins TRBV14 and TRBJ1-6; 10 positions agree with TRBD1. CDR3 sequence: CASSSGQGFPPLHF. CDR3 nucleotides: TGTGCCAGCAGCTCGGGACAGGGGTTCCCACCCCTCCACTTT.